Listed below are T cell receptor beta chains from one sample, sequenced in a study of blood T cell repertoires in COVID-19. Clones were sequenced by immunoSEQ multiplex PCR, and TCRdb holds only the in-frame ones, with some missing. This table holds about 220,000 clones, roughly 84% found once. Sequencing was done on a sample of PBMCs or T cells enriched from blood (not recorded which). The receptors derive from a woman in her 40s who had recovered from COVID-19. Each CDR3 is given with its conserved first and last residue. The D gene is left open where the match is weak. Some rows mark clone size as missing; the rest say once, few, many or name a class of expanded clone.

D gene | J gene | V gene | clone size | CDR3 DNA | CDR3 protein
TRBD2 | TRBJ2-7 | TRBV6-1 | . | TGTGCCAGCAGTGAATCGCGGGAGCTAAGGAACGAGCAGTACTTC | CASSESRELRNEQYF
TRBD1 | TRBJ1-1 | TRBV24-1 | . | TGTGCCACCAGTGAGGCGGGACAGGGGCGAGGAGCTTTCTTT | CATSEAGQGRGAFF
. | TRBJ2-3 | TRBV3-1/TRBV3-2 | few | TGTGCCAGCAGCCAGGGACTTGCAGATACGCAGTATTTT | CASSQGLADTQYF
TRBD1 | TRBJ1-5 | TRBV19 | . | TGTGCCAGTAGTATAGATCTCGAGGTGGGGACAGGGGGTCAGCCCCAGCATTTT | CASSIDLEVGTGGQPQHF
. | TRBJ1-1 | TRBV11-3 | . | TGTGCCAGCAGCCCAAGGTGGTACAGGAACACTGAAGCTTTCTTT | CASSPRWYRNTEAFF
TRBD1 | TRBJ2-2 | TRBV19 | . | TGTGCCAGTAGTATAGGGACCGGGACAGGGGCCACCGGGGAGCTGTTTTTT | CASSIGTGTGATGELFF
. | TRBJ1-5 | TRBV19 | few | TGTGCCAGTAGTAAGGTTGCGGGTCAGCCCCAGCATTTT | CASSKVAGQPQHF
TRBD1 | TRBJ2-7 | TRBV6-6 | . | TGTGCCAGCAGTTACTCGCAGTTGGGGACAGGGAACGAGCAGTACTTC | CASSYSQLGTGNEQYF
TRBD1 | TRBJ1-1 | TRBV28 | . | TGTGCCAGCAGTCCCCGGACAGGGGAATTTAGGGCTTTCTTT | CASSPRTGEFRAFF
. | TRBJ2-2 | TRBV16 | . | TGTGCCAGCAGTCACAAAACAGGGCCCACCGGGGAGCTGTTTTTT | CASSHKTGPTGELFF
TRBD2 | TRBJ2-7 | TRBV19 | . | TGTGGCGCACGGCGGGGGGGGTCACTAAGCGAGCAGTACTTC | CGARRGGSLSEQYF
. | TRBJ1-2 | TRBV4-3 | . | TGCGCCAGCAGCCAATCACAGGCAAACTATGGCTACACCTTC | CASSQSQANYGYTF
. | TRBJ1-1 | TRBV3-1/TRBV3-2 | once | TGTGCCAGCAGCCAAGACGAGACTGAAGCTTTCTTT | CASSQDETEAFF
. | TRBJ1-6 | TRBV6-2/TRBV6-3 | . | TGTGCCAGCAGTTACCAGGGCCTGAATTCACCCCTCCACTTT | CASSYQGLNSPLHF
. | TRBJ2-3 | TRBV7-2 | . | TGTGCCAGCAGCGAGATGGGGCGTTACACCCCTACGCAGTATTTT | CASSEMGRYTPTQYF
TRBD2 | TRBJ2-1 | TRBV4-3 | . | TGCGCCAGCAGCCCCCAGACTAGCAGCTACAACAATGAGCAGTTCTTC | CASSPQTSSYNNEQFF
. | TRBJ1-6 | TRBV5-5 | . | TGTGCCAGCAGCCGCGAGACAGGAAATAATTCACCCCTCCACTTT | CASSRETGNNSPLHF
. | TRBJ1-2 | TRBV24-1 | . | TGTGCCACCAGTTTGGACAAGAACTATGGCTACACCTTC | CATSLDKNYGYTF
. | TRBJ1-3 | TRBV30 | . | TGTGCCTGGAGTCCCGGTGAATCTGGAAACACCATATATTTT | CAWSPGESGNTIYF
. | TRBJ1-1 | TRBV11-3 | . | TGTGCCAGCAGCTTCCAGGGAATTCCGGCTTTCTTT | CASSFQGIPAFF
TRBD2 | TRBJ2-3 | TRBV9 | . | TGTGCCAGCAGCGTGAGTGAGCGGGAGCACTATACGCAGTATTTT | CASSVSEREHYTQYF
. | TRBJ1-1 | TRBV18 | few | TGTGCCAGCTCACCACCTCCAGGGAGGATGAACACTGAAGCTTTCTTT | CASSPPPGRMNTEAFF
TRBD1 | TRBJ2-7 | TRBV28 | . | TGTGCCAGCAGTTCCGGATTACTACACAGGGGGGCTTCCTACGAGCAGTACTTC | CASSSGLLHRGASYEQYF
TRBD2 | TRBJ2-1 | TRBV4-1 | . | TGCGCCAGCAGCCAACGGACTAGCGGGAGGGCTTCGTCCTACAATGAGCAGTTCTTC | CASSQRTSGRASSYNEQFF
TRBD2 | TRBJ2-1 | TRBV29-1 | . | TGCAGCGTTCAAGGACTAGCGGGATATGAACAGTTCTTC | CSVQGLAGYEQFF
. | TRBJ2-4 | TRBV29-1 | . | TGCAGCGTTCGAAGGGGGGGGGTCAAAAACATTCAGTACTTC | CSVRRGGVKNIQYF
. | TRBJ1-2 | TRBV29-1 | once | TGCAGCGTTGATGAGGGCGCGGGTGGCTACACCTTC | CSVDEGAGGYTF
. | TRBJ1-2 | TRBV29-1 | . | TGCAGCGTTGAACCACAGGGTTATTCTAACTATGGCTACACCTTC | CSVEPQGYSNYGYTF
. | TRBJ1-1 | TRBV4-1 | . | TGCGCCAGCAGCCTCGTTGCAATCCGGGAACTTATGAACACTGAAGCTTTCTTT | CASSLVAIRELMNTEAFF
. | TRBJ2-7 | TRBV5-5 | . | TGTGCCAGCAGCTTCCGTGACGAGCAGTACTTC | CASSFRDEQYF
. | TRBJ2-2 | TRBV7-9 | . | TGTGCCAGCAGAACTGACATTACCGGGGAGCTGTTTTTT | CASRTDITGELFF
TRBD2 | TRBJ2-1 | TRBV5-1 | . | TGCGCCAGCAGCTTGGGGGAGGGAGGATTCGATGAGCAGTTCTTC | CASSLGEGGFDEQFF
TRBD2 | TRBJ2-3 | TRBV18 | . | TGTGCCAGCTCACCTGAATACACGGCTAGCGGGAGCCCAGATACGCAGTATTTT | CASSPEYTASGSPDTQYF
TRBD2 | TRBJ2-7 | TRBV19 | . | TGTGCCAGTAGCCTGGCCTTGGCGGGAGGCGCCTACGAGCAGTACTTC | CASSLALAGGAYEQYF
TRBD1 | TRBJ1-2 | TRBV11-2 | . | TGTGCCAGCAGCCAGGACAGGGGGTTGCCTAACTATGGCTACACCTTC | CASSQDRGLPNYGYTF
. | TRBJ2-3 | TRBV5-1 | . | TGCGCCAGCAGCTTGGCCACCGCAGGGGGCACAGATACGCAGTATTTT | CASSLATAGGTDTQYF
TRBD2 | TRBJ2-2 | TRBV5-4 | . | TGTGCCAGCAGCTCGGGACTAGTGAACACCGGGGAGCTGTTTTTT | CASSSGLVNTGELFF
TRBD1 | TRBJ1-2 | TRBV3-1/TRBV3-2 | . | TGTGCCAGCAGCCAGGACGGACAGGGGCTTAGGTATGGCTACACCTTC | CASSQDGQGLRYGYTF
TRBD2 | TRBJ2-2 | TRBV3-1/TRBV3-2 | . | TGTGCCAGCAGCCCTTCTAGCGGAGGGAGGACCGGGGAGCTGTTTTTT | CASSPSSGGRTGELFF
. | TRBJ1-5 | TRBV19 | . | TGTGCCAGCGGAAGGACTGATAGCAATCAGCCCCAGCATTTT | CASGRTDSNQPQHF
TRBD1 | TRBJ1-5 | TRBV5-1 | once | TGCGCCAGCAGTAGCGGCCAGGGGGGTACGTATAGCAATCAGCCCCAGCATTTT | CASSSGQGGTYSNQPQHF
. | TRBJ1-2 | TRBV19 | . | TGTGCCAGTAGTATAGATCTCAGGAACAGCTATGGCTACACCTTC | CASSIDLRNSYGYTF
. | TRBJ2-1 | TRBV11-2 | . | TGTGCCAGCAGTCTTCTAGCGCAAACCCACAATGAGCAGTTCTTC | CASSLLAQTHNEQFF
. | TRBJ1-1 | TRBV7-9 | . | TGTGCCAGCAGCTTGACAGGGAACACTGAAGCTTTCTTT | CASSLTGNTEAFF
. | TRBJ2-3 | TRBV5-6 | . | TGTGCCAGCAGGACGGGACTCGTCGGCACAGATACGCAGTATTTT | CASRTGLVGTDTQYF